This T cell receptor (beta chain) was observed in a study of tumor-infiltrating lymphocytes in primary liver carcinoma. RNA was extracted from whole blood without cell sorting, alongside germline DNA. CDR3 length: 14 amino acids. Trimming cost V 6 bases and J 7 bases; bases outside gene matches: 3. A constant-region primer served to make TCR beta cDNA from 500 to 550 ng total RNA. It was through three nested multiplex PCR rounds of slightly modified ARM-PCR that TCR beta libraries arose. The first two PCR rounds, roughly 10 cycles each, used TRBV1-TRBV30 forward primers and a C-beta reverse primer. TCRdb independently ran MiXCR on the multiplex PCR reads; one entry per CDR3 protein. This sample carries approximately 300,000 distinct CDR3 sequences, over 55% of them seen once, and the ten largest clones take approximately 9%. There are many counts of this clonotype.

The sequence was collected from a man aged 35-49 years with primary liver carcinoma and hepatitis B virus infection. Sequencing was carried out using peripheral blood. The rearrangement uses TRBV12-3 or TRBV12-4 and TRBJ2-1; 13 positions match TRBD2. The CDR3 here is CASRWTSGSNEQFF. The CDR3 DNA is TGTGCCAGCAGATGGACTAGCGGGAGTAATGAGCAGTTCTTC.